These 8 T cell receptor beta chains came from one sample sequenced in a study of blood T cell repertoires in COVID-19. The protocol was immunoSEQ multiplex PCR, while the TCRdb copy is restricted to in-frame clones and leaves out a portion. The sample yields approximately 460,000 clones, 89% seen once. Sequenced: peripheral blood. All receptors derive from a young man with COVID-19, enrolled during active disease.

This chain connects TRBV4-1 to TRBJ2-5; D unresolved. This CDR3 has 13 residues. The germline V and J ends were trimmed by 0 bases and 7 bases, with 9 bases remaining between them. Per the germline V gene, CDR1 is MGHRA and CDR2 is YSYEKL. This CDR3 is CASSQDLTGTQYF. CDR3 nucleotides: TGCGCCAGCAGCCAAGATCTGACGGGGACCCAGTACTTC.

V is TRBV27 and J is TRBJ1-1; 8 bases align to TRBD1. V was pared by 6 bases and J by 1 base, with 4 bases of the junction left unmatched. The length of the CDR3 is 14 residues. Germline-derived CDR1 and CDR2 are MNHEY and SMNVEV (reference sequence). As DNA, the CDR3 is TGTGCCAGCAGAACCGGGACAGGGAACACTGAAGCTTTCTTT. Protein: CASRTGTGNTEAFF.

The rearrangement links TRBV2 to TRBJ1-1; 7 nucleotides agree with TRBD1. The CDR3 is 13 amino acids. V dropped 6 bases and J dropped 2; count of bases not matched to a gene: 3. Germline CDR1 is SNHLY and CDR2 is FYNNEI. The CDR3 spells CASSRDSNTEAFF. The DNA of the CDR3 is TGTGCCAGCAGCCGGGACAGCAACACTGAAGCTTTCTTT.

This clone appeared once. A much larger clone is a single base away; this may be a read error. J is TRBJ2-7 and V is TRBV3-1 (or the pseudogene TRBV3-2); 8 bases map to TRBD2. From germline, CDR1 is LGHDT and CDR2 YNNKEL (reference sequence). V lost 1 base and J lost 0; bases outside the gene matches: 2. The CDR3 is 15 amino acids. CDR3 DNA sequence: TGTGCCAGCAGCCAAGGACTAGCGAGCTCCTACGAGCAGTACTTC. This encodes CASSQGLASSYEQYF.

This clone was seen just once. The chain employs TRBV27 and TRBJ1-2; D unclear. The ends were cut back, 8 bases at V and 1 base at J, with 17 bases in the middle. The germline V gene has CDR1 MNHEY and CDR2 SMNVEV (reference sequence). The CDR3 contains 15 residues. CDR3 amino acids: CASGTQTPFNYGYTF. The CDR3 DNA follows: TGTGCCAGCGGCACACAGACGCCCTTTAACTATGGCTACACCTTC.

DNA for the CDR3: TGCGCCAGCAGCTTGGGGGGGACAGGCCGTCAAGAGACCCAGTACTTC. Amino acids: CASSLGGTGRQETQYF. The rearrangement links TRBV5-1 to TRBJ2-5; the match to TRBD1 covers 8 bases. V lost 0 bases, J lost 2 bases, and 6 bases stayed unmatched. The germline V gene encodes CDR1 SGHRS and CDR2 YFSETQ. The CDR3 has 16 residues. The whole variable domain, remainder taken from reference TRBV5-1 and TRBJ2-5, is KAGVTQTPRYLIKTRGQQVTLSCSPISGHRSVSWYQQTPGQGLQFLFEYFSETQRNKGNFPGRFSGRQFSNSRSEMNVSTLELGDSALYLCASSLGGTGRQETQYFGPGTRLLVL.

The J gene is TRBJ2-1, the V gene TRBV5-1; unclear D gene. The germline CDR1 and CDR2 sequences are SGHRS and YFSETQ. V lost 3 bases, J lost 5 bases, and 12 bases lay in between. The CDR3 contains 14 residues. CDR3 sequence reads: CASSYSDTDNEQFF. The CDR3 coding sequence is TGCGCCAGCAGCTATAGTGACACGGACAATGAGCAGTTCTTC.

The genes are TRBV5-6 and TRBJ2-1, with D hard to call. In germline, CDR1 is SGHDT, CDR2 YYEEEE. This CDR3 spans 14 amino acids. V lost 0 bases, J lost 7 bases, and 11 bases lay in between. CDR3 nucleotides: TGTGCCAGCAGCTTGGCCGTGGCACCTAATGAGCAGTTCTTC. Translated, it gives CASSLAVAPNEQFF. Complete variable domain (other parts from reference TRBV5-6 and TRBJ2-1): DAGVTQSPTHLIKTRGQQVTLRCSPKSGHDTVSWYQQALGQGPQFIFQYYEEEERQRGNFPDRFSGHQFPNYSSELNVNALLLGDSALYLCASSLAVAPNEQFFGPGTRLTVL.